Shown below are 27 T cell receptor beta chains from a single sample sequenced in a study of cytomegalovirus exposure and HLA in healthy donors. Vbeta (60) and Jbeta (13) primers were used in the PCR. Sequencing was performed with immunoSEQ multiplex PCR; in TCRdb, only in-frame clones are kept and a portion is missing. The sample holds under 200,000 clones, approximately 77% seen once. Sample: PBMCs. The receptors shown here come from a male donor in good health and CMV-seropositive.

The chain employs TRBV19 and TRBJ2-4; 8 bases are shared with TRBD1. This CDR3 has 18 residues. Germline CDR1 reads LNHDA; CDR2 reads SQIVND (reference sequence). V gave up 0 bases and J gave up 0 bases; unmatched junction bases: 7. The CDR3 coding sequence is TGTGCCAGTAGTATAGACCCACAGGGGGGACTAGCCAAAAACATTCAGTACTTC. Protein: CASSIDPQGGLAKNIQYF. Complete variable domain (other parts from reference TRBV19 and TRBJ2-4): DGGITQSPKYLFRKEGQNVTLSCEQNLNHDAMYWYRQDPGQGLRLIYYSQIVNDFQKGDIAEGYSVSREKKESFPLTVTSAQKNPTAFYLCASSIDPQGGLAKNIQYFGAGTRLSVL.

V gene TRBV11-3 combines with J gene TRBJ2-1; 13 bases match TRBD2. CDR1 is SGHNT and CDR2 is YENEEA in the germline V gene. After removal of 6 bases from V and 6 bases from J, the junction contained 5 bases not matched to a gene. The CDR3 runs 15 residues. The CDR3 coding sequence is TGTGCCAGCAGTCGACTAGCGGGGGGCCCCAATGAGCAGTTCTTC. Its protein is CASSRLAGGPNEQFF.

The sample holds a few counts of this clone. The V call is TRBV13, the J call TRBJ1-2; 7 bases match TRBD1. In germline, CDR1 is PRHDT, CDR2 FYEKMQ (reference sequence). With V trimmed by 5 bases and J by 4 bases, 7 bases remained unmatched. The CDR3 totals 14 residues. CDR3 coding DNA: TGTGCCAGCAGCCTCGACAGGGCTGGCTATGGCTACACCTTC. Residues: CASSLDRAGYGYTF.

V gene TRBV5-5 combines with J gene TRBJ2-3, with 7 bases fitting TRBD1. J gave up 1 base and V 4 bases, and 9 bases lay outside the gene matches. The CDR3 covers 16 residues. CDR1 and CDR2 (germline): SGHKS, YYEKEE (reference sequence). The CDR3 DNA is TGTGCCAGCAGCCCCCAAGTGGGACAGCGCACAGATACGCAGTATTTT. This codes for CASSPQVGQRTDTQYF.

The chain employs TRBV2 and TRBJ1-1; no clear D gene. The CDR3 consists of 15 residues. Germline V gene data show CDR1 as SNHLY and CDR2 as FYNNEI. Trimming stripped 0 bases from V and 2 bases from J, with 10 bases between. The CDR3, as DNA: TGTGCCAGCAGTGAAGCTCTGGGCGTCAACACTGAAGCTTTCTTT. This sequence encodes CASSEALGVNTEAFF.

This clone was picked up a small number of times. This rearrangement joins TRBV4-1 to TRBJ2-3; a possible D gene is TRBD1 (5 bases). The germline V gene encodes CDR1 MGHRA and CDR2 YSYEKL. The CDR3 contains 16 residues. Trimming cost V 0 bases and J 1 base, with 11 bases left between them. This chain's CDR3 is CASSQDLVRGTDTQYF. CDR3 nucleotide sequence: TGCGCCAGCAGCCAAGATCTGGTCAGGGGCACAGATACGCAGTATTTT.

In this sample, this clone turned up a few times. The rearrangement joins TRBV5-6 to TRBJ2-2; D remains ambiguous. The CDR3 loop spans 15 amino acids. V gave up 2 bases and J gave up 2 bases, with 10 bases separating them. Per the germline V gene, CDR1 is SGHDT and CDR2 is YYEEEE. This CDR3 reads CASSFYSPNTGELFF. DNA of the CDR3: TGTGCCAGCAGCTTCTACAGTCCAAACACCGGGGAGCTGTTTTTT.

The rearrangement joins TRBV5-1 to TRBJ1-4; no definite D call. The germline V gene has CDR1 SGHRS and CDR2 YFSETQ. The germline V and J ends were trimmed by 4 bases and 0 bases, with 10 bases remaining between them. The CDR3 sequence is 15 residues long. CDR3 nucleotides: TGCGCCAGCAGCCGGGAACGTGCAACTAATGAAAAACTGTTTTTT. The encoded protein is CASSRERATNEKLFF.

J is TRBJ1-2 and V is TRBV30; D not certain. In germline, CDR1 is GTSNPN, CDR2 SVGIG (reference sequence). V gave up 1 base and J gave up 6 bases, with 18 bases separating them. The CDR3 extends over 15 amino acids. CDR3 nucleotide sequence: TGTGCCTGGAGTGGGAGGGAAGTGACTACCAATGGCTACACCTTC. It is translated as CAWSGREVTTNGYTF.

This clone has only one observation. This chain links TRBV7-9 with TRBJ1-1; the D gene is possibly TRBD1 (6 bases). There are 15 residues in the CDR3. V was shortened by 4 bases and J by 0 bases, with 12 bases between the two germline ends. CDR1 and CDR2 from the germline V gene are SEHNR and FQNEAQ (reference sequence). The CDR3 DNA sequence: TGTGCCAGCAGCTCCCACAGGGAAATGAACACTGAAGCTTTCTTT. It encodes CASSSHREMNTEAFF.

This chain's CDR3 is CASSLVLAGGGEQFF. As DNA, the CDR3 is TGCGCCAGCAGCTTGGTACTAGCGGGGGGTGGGGAGCAGTTCTTC. This chain joins TRBV5-1 and TRBJ2-1, with TRBD2 matching 12 bases. The CDR3 covers 15 residues. CDR1 SGHRS and CDR2 YFSETQ come from the germline V gene. V gave up 0 bases and J gave up 10 bases; unmatched junction bases: 5.

This chain joins TRBV2 and TRBJ1-2, with D possibly matching TRBD1 (5 bases). V was trimmed by 0 bases and J by 3 bases, leaving 17 bases between them. Per germline, CDR1 SNHLY and CDR2 FYNNEI. CDR3 length equals 17 residues. The CDR3 sequence: CASSEADIAGGYYGYTF. The CDR3 nucleotides read TGTGCCAGCAGTGAAGCGGACATTGCCGGTGGTTACTATGGCTACACCTTC.

V is TRBV20-1 and J is TRBJ1-2; D may be TRBD1 (5 bases). Germline V gene data show CDR1 as DFQATT and CDR2 as SNEGSKA (reference sequence). The CDR3 runs 11 residues. Deletions cut 2 bases from V and 10 bases from J, with 11 bases between. The CDR3 loop reads CSARPDSSYTF. In DNA form, the CDR3 reads TGCAGTGCTAGACCAGACAGTTCCTACACCTTC.

V gene TRBV7-2 combines with J gene TRBJ2-3; 10 bases agree with TRBD2. CDR3 length equals 14 residues. Germline CDR1 SGHTA, CDR2 FQGNSA. The V gene end was trimmed by 4 bases and the J gene end by 11 bases; junction bases not matched to a gene: 9. The CDR3 DNA reads as TGTGCCAGCAGCTCCCCCCTAGCGGGGGACCGGCAGTATTTT. Its protein product is CASSSPLAGDRQYF. The variable domain in full, with the rest retrieved from reference TRBV7-2 and TRBJ2-3, is GAGVSQSPSNKVTEKGKDVELRCDPISGHTALYWYRQSLGQGLEFLIYFQGNSAPDKSGLPSDRFSAERTGGSVSTLTIQRTQQEDSAVYLCASSSPLAGDRQYFGPGTRLTVL.

CDR3 bases: TGCGCCAGCAGCCAAGATCCTAGCGGGGGGGCCCAGGAGACCCAGTACTTC. It specifies CASSQDPSGGAQETQYF. The rearrangement joins TRBV4-3 to TRBJ2-5, with 12 bases that match TRBD2. Germline CDR1 and CDR2: LGHNA and YSLEER. The CDR3 spans 17 residues. The junction had 7 bases not matched to a gene; V was cut back by 0 bases and J by 5 bases.

CDR3 amino acids: CASSPGGYEQYF. CDR3 bases: TGTGCCAGCAGCCCAGGGGGATACGAGCAGTACTTC. The rearrangement links TRBV5-4 to TRBJ2-7, with 7 bases that match TRBD1. V dropped 4 bases and J dropped 4; count of bases not matched to a gene: 2. The germline V gene has CDR1 SGHNT and CDR2 YYREEE (reference sequence). The CDR3 contains 12 residues.

CDR3 nucleotides: TGTGCCAGCAGCTACCGCGGGGAATGGGAGACCCAGTACTTC. Residues: CASSYRGEWETQYF. This chain links TRBV7-2 with TRBJ2-5, with D perhaps matching TRBD2 (6 bases). The CDR3 is made up of 14 amino acids. Trimming pared 4 bases from V and 5 bases from J, leaving 14 bases between. Germline V CDR1 and CDR2: SGHTA, FQGNSA.

The chain carries TRBV7-9 and TRBJ2-5; 7 bases are a match to TRBD1. This CDR3 spans 16 amino acids. CDR1 and CDR2 (germline): SEHNR, FQNEAQ (reference sequence). With 5 bases clipped from V and 0 bases from J, the junction kept 9 bases outside the gene matches. CDR3 amino acids: CASSPQGVPDQETQYF. The CDR3 DNA is TGTGCCAGCAGCCCCCAGGGGGTGCCCGACCAAGAGACCCAGTACTTC.

To note about this clone: Other DNA variants within this sample encode the same CDR3. This rearrangement joins TRBV5-1 to TRBJ1-1, with TRBD1 matching 9 bases. The V gene end was trimmed by 4 bases and the J gene end by 0 bases; junction bases not matched to a gene: 4. There are 15 residues in the CDR3. CDR1 is SGHRS and CDR2 is YFSETQ in the germline V gene. CDR3 protein: CASSPGQGLNTEAFF. As DNA, the CDR3 is TGCGCCAGCAGCCCGGGACAGGGATTGAACACTGAAGCTTTCTTT. Using reference TRBV5-1 and TRBJ1-1 for the parts outside the CDR3, the full variable domain is KAGVTQTPRYLIKTRGQQVTLSCSPISGHRSVSWYQQTPGQGLQFLFEYFSETQRNKGNFPGRFSGRQFSNSRSEMNVSTLELGDSALYLCASSPGQGLNTEAFFGQGTRLTVV.

The chain employs TRBV5-4 and TRBJ1-2, with D possibly matching TRBD1 (6 bases). This CDR3 spans 16 amino acids. V dropped 4 bases and J dropped 3 bases, with 19 bases sitting between them. The germline gives CDR1 SGHNT, CDR2 YYREEE (reference sequence). CDR3 bases: TGTGCCAGCAGCGGGGGGGCAGATCCTATATACTATGGCTACACCTTC. This codes for CASSGGADPIYYGYTF.

V and J are TRBV4-3 and TRBJ1-1, with 8 bases lining up with TRBD1. V lost 1 base to trimming and J lost 6 bases; unmatched junction nucleotides: 7. Germline loops: CDR1 LGHNA, CDR2 YSLEER. CDR3 length equals 15 residues. CDR3 DNA sequence: TGCGCCAGCAGCCAAGTCAGGGGGCACCTGCCTGAAGCTTTCTTT. Translated, it gives CASSQVRGHLPEAFF.

This chain joins TRBV7-8 and TRBJ2-3, with 9 bases lining up with TRBD2. The CDR3 contains 15 residues. From germline, CDR1 is SGHVS and CDR2 FQNEAQ. V lost 5 bases, J lost 6 bases, and 9 bases stayed unmatched. In DNA, the CDR3 is TGTGCCAGCAGCCCTAGCGGGGAGGCGGGGGATACGCAGTATTTT. As protein: CASSPSGEAGDTQYF.

This clone was picked up a small number of times. The chain couples TRBV7-9 to TRBJ1-1, with TRBD1 matching 9 bases. The germline V gene encodes CDR1 SEHNR and CDR2 FQNEAQ (reference sequence). CDR3 size: 16 residues. The trim removed 4 bases at V and 4 bases at J, leaving 10 bases unmatched. The CDR3 DNA follows: TGTGCCAGCAGCTGGACGAGGACAGGGGATCTCACTGAAGCTTTCTTT. Amino acid sequence: CASSWTRTGDLTEAFF.

The chain carries TRBV9 and TRBJ1-3; possibly TRBD1 for D (5 bases). The V end was cut by 3 bases, the J end by 4 bases, with 17 bases between. The CDR3 totals 16 residues. CDR1 SGDLS and CDR2 YYNGEE come from the germline V gene. The CDR3 loop is CASSAGIDRDGNTIYF. Written as DNA, the CDR3 is TGTGCCAGCAGCGCAGGGATAGATAGAGACGGAAACACCATATATTTT.

This clone has a handful of counts. The chain joins TRBV30 to TRBJ1-1, with TRBD1 identical over 7 bases. This CDR3 has 13 residues. V was pared by 2 bases and J by 3 bases, with 3 bases of the junction left unmatched. Germline-derived CDR1 and CDR2 are GTSNPN and SVGIG (reference sequence). DNA for the CDR3: TGTGCCTGGAGTCCCGACAGGGACACTGAAGCTTTCTTT. This sequence encodes CAWSPDRDTEAFF. Using reference TRBV30 and TRBJ1-1 for the parts outside the CDR3, the full variable domain is SQTIHQWPATLVQPVGSPLSLECTVEGTSNPNLYWYRQAAGRGLQLLFYSVGIGQISSEVPQNLSASRPQDRQFILSSKKLLLSDSGFYLCAWSPDRDTEAFFGQGTRLTVV.

The DNA for the CDR3 is TGTGCCGGCAATACCACAGGGTCCTACGAGCAGTACTTC. This translates into CAGNTTGSYEQYF. This chain joins TRBV11-3 and TRBJ2-7; D is perhaps TRBD1 (6 bases). This CDR3 has 13 residues. Trimming took off 11 bases at V and 1 base at J, with 15 bases between the two ends. In germline, CDR1 is SGHNT, CDR2 YENEEA. The full variable domain, rest sourced from reference TRBV11-3 and TRBJ2-7, is EAGVVQSPRYKIIEKKQPVAFWCNPISGHNTLYWYLQNLGQGPELLIRYENEEAVDDSQLPKDRFSAERLKGVDSTLKIQPAELGDSAVYLCAGNTTGSYEQYFGPGTRLTVT.

The chain combines TRBV2 with TRBJ2-3, with D perhaps matching TRBD2 (5 bases). Germline lookup yields CDR1 SNHLY and CDR2 FYNNEI. V was trimmed by 5 bases and J by 3 bases, leaving 9 bases between them. This CDR3 region has 13 residues. CDR3 sequence: CASSSGRTDTQYF. Here the CDR3 DNA reads TGTGCCAGCAGTAGCGGAAGGACAGATACGCAGTATTTT. The variable domain in full, completed from reference TRBV2 and TRBJ2-3, reads EPEVTQTPSHQVTQMGQEVILRCVPISNHLYFYWYRQILGQKVEFLVSFYNNEISEKSEIFDDQFSVERPDGSNFTLKIRSTKLEDSAMYFCASSSGRTDTQYFGPGTRLTVL.